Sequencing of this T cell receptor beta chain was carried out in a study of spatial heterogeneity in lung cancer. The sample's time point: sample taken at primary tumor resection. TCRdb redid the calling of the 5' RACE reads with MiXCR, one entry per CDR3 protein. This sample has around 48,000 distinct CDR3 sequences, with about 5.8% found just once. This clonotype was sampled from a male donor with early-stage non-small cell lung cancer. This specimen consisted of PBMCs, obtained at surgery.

The CDR3 nucleotides read TGTGCCAGCTCACCTATCCGGGCCCAGACCTCCTACGAGCAGTACTTC. Residues: CASSPIRAQTSYEQYF. This chain uses TRBV18 with TRBJ2-7; D unresolved. The CDR3 is 16 residues long. V was cut by 3 bases and J by 0 bases, with 15 bases left in between. Germline lookup yields CDR1 KGHSH and CDR2 LQKENI.